The TCR beta chain described here comes from a study of cytomegalovirus exposure and HLA in healthy donors. Primers for the PCR totalled 60 Vbeta and 13 Jbeta. The repertoire was sequenced with immunoSEQ multiplex PCR; TCRdb's copy has only in-frame clones and lacks some. The sample has roughly 100,000 clones, roughly 77% seen once. The germline V and J ends were trimmed by 1 base and 3 bases, with 21 bases remaining between them. Germline-derived CDR1 and CDR2 are MGHRA and YSYEKL. The CDR3 runs to 19 residues. The TCR originated in a man aged 40-49 years in good health and CMV-seronegative. The source material was PBMCs. The chain carries TRBV4-1 and TRBJ2-2; the D gene is possibly TRBD2 (6 bases). CDR3 amino acids: CASSQGTIRDPRDTGELFF. The CDR3 bases are TGCGCCAGCAGCCAAGGGACTATCCGGGATCCGCGGGACACCGGGGAGCTGTTTTTT.